Below are 10 T cell receptor beta chains sequenced from a single sample in a study of OX40 agonist ivuxolimab in advanced cancers. Generated by immunoSEQ multiplex PCR, the TCRdb table keeps only in-frame clones and is missing some. The sample carries about 75,000 clones, about 88% recorded once. The specimen comprised CD4+ or CD8+ T cells sorted from blood, sampled in a trial of the OX40 agonist ivuxolimab. All receptors derive from an adult with an advanced solid tumor such as melanoma, head and neck, liver or kidney cancer.

This chain joins TRBV27 and TRBJ2-3; 8 positions match TRBD1. The CDR3 has 15 residues. Trimming cost V 5 bases and J 1 base; bases outside gene matches: 5. Germline V gene sequence: CDR1 MNHEY, CDR2 SMNVEV (reference sequence). This CDR3 is CASSPDRGRTDTQYF. In DNA, the CDR3 is TGTGCCAGCAGTCCCGACAGGGGACGCACAGATACGCAGTATTTT.

V and J are TRBV11-3 and TRBJ1-2; tentative D call: TRBD1 (5 bases). CDR1 is SGHNT, CDR2 YENEEA, per germline. The CDR3 contains 11 residues. V was shortened by 4 bases and J by 13 bases, with 13 bases between the two germline ends. The CDR3 nucleotides read TGTGCCAGCAGCTCGGGGGGTTTCTCCACCTTC. This encodes CASSSGGFSTF.

The chain joins TRBV27 to TRBJ2-1; tentatively, D is TRBD1 or TRBD2 (5 bases each). Per the germline V gene, CDR1 is MNHEY and CDR2 is SMNVEV (reference sequence). The CDR3 extends over 16 amino acids. Deletions cut 0 bases from V and 6 bases from J, with 15 bases between. CDR3 loop: CASSLSRGGPLNEQFF. In nucleotides, the CDR3 is TGTGCCAGCAGTTTATCGAGGGGCGGTCCCCTCAATGAGCAGTTCTTC.

The chain has TRBV18 and TRBJ2-1, with D possibly TRBD1 on 6 matching bases. The CDR3 has 18 amino acids. Trimming took off 4 bases at V and 0 bases at J, with 19 bases between the two ends. Germline lookup yields CDR1 KGHSH and CDR2 LQKENI. This CDR3 is CASSQLPGVGISYNEQFF. The CDR3 DNA is TGTGCCAGCTCACAACTACCAGGGGTTGGCATCTCCTACAATGAGCAGTTCTTC.

Only one count was recorded for this clone. J is TRBJ1-2 and V is TRBV7-2, with D possibly matching TRBD1 (6 bases). CDR3 size: 15 residues. Germline assignment: CDR1 SGHTA and CDR2 FQGNSA. The V end lost 4 bases, the J end lost 2 bases, and 14 bases lay between the germline ends. CDR3 DNA: TGTGCCAGCAGCTACTTGGGGGGCGGGAACTATGGCTACACCTTC. This gives the protein CASSYLGGGNYGYTF. The full variable domain, with the rest looked up from reference TRBV7-2 and TRBJ1-2, is GAGVSQSPSNKVTEKGKDVELRCDPISGHTALYWYRQSLGQGLEFLIYFQGNSAPDKSGLPSDRFSAERTGGSVSTLTIQRTQQEDSAVYLCASSYLGGGNYGYTFGSGTRLTVV.

The V gene is TRBV7-3, the J gene TRBJ2-7, with D unresolved. The CDR3 length is 13 residues. The germline gives CDR1 SGHTA, CDR2 FQGTGA. Trimming took 2 bases from V and 3 from J, leaving 8 bases between them. CDR3 region: CASSLGPIYEQYF. The CDR3 bases are TGTGCCAGCAGCTTAGGACCGATCTACGAGCAGTACTTC.

The J gene is TRBJ1-1, the V gene TRBV6-5; D is ambiguous. This CDR3 is built from 13 residues. Between the trimmed V and J ends, which lost 6 bases and 1 base, there was a span of 9 bases. The germline CDR1 and CDR2 sequences are MNHEY and SVGAGI. The CDR3: CASRQLKNTEAFF. CDR3 bases: TGTGCCAGCAGACAACTAAAGAACACTGAAGCTTTCTTT.

There are a few counts of this clone. The chain uses TRBV28 and TRBJ1-6; D is ambiguous. From germline, CDR1 is MDHEN and CDR2 SYDVKM. V was clipped by 3 bases and J by 0 bases, with 6 bases between them. The CDR3 consists of 15 residues. DNA for the CDR3: TGTGCCAGCAGTTTGAGCAGCTCCTATAATTCACCCCTCCACTTT. Protein: CASSLSSSYNSPLHF.

This clone appeared a single time. This sequence joins TRBV13 and TRBJ2-1, with 10 bases aligning to TRBD1. The V and J ends lost 5 bases and 8 bases, in that order; junction bases with no gene match: 9. The CDR3 consists of 15 residues. The germline V gene encodes CDR1 PRHDT and CDR2 FYEKMQ (reference sequence). The CDR3 spells CASSPGQGSADEQFF. In nucleotides, the CDR3 is TGTGCCAGCAGCCCGGGACAGGGGTCGGCGGATGAGCAGTTCTTC.

The chain combines TRBV6-1 with TRBJ1-6, with 11 bases that match TRBD1. The ends lost 6 bases at V and 12 bases at J; junction bases unmatched: 7. The CDR3 runs 14 residues. Germline V CDR1 and CDR2: MNHNS, SASEGT. This chain's CDR3 is CASSGTGGGIPLHF. DNA for the CDR3: TGTGCCAGCAGCGGGACAGGGGGAGGTATACCCCTCCACTTT.